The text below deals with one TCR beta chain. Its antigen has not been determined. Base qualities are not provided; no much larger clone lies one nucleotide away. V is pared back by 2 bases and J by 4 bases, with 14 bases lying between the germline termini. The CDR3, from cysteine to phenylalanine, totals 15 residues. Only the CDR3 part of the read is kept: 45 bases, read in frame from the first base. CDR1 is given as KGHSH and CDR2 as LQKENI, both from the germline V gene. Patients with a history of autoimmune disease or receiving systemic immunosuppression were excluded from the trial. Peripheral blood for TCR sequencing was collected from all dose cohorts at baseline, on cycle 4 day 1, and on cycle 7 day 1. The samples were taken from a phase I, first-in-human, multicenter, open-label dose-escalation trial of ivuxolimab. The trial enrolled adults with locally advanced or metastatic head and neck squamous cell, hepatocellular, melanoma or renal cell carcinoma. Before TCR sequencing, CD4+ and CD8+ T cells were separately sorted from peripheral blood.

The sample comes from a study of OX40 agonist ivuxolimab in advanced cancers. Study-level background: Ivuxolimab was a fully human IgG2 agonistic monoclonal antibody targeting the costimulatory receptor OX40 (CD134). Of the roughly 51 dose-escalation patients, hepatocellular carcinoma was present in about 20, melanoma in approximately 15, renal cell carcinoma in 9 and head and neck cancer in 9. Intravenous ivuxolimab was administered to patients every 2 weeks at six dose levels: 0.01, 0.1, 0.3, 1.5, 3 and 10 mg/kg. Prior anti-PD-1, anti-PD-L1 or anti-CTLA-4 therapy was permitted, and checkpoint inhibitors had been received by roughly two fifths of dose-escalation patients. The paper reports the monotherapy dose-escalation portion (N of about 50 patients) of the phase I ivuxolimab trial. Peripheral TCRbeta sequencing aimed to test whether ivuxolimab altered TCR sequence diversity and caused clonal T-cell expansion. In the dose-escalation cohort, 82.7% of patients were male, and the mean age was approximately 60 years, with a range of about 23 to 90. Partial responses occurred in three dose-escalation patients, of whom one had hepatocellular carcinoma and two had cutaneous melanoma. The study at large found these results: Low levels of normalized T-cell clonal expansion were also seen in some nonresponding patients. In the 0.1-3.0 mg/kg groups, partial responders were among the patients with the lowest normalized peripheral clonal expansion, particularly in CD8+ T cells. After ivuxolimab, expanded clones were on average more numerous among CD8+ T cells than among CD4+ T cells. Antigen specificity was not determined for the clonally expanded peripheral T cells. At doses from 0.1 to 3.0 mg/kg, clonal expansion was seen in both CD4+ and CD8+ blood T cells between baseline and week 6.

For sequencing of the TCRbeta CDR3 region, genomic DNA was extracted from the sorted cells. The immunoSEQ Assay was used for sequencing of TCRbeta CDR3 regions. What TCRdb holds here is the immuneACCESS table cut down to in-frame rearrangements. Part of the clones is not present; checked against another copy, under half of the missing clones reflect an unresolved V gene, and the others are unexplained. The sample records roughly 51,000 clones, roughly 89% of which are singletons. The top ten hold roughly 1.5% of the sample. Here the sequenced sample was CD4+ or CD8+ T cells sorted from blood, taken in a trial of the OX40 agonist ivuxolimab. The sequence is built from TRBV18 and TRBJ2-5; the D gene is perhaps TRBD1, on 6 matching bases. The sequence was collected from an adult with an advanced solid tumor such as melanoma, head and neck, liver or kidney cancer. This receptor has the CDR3 CASSPVQGFIETQYF. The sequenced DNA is TGTGCCAGCTCACCAGTTCAGGGGTTTATAGAGACCCAGTACTTC.